What follows are 20 T cell receptor beta chains derived from one specimen sequenced in a study of human T cells and chemical hapten exposure. Time point described: pre-sensitization, week 0. Noted treatment: therapeutic diphenylcyclopropenone sensitization with weekly scalp DPC. TCRdb itself ran the RACE reads through MiXCR, one entry per CDR3 protein. The data show some 200,000 distinct CDR3 sequences, with almost 30% seen just once and less than 3% held by the top ten. The sample here was whole blood, taken in connection with sensitization to the hapten diphenylcyclopropenone (DPC). The receptors were gathered from a woman in her 30s with alopecia areata. Some clones in this sample may be carry-over from other donors' samples.

In this sample, this clonotype turned up a few times. The V gene is TRBV28, the J gene TRBJ2-5, with D unclear. The CDR3 contains 11 residues. V was clipped by 11 bases and J by 1 base, with 8 bases between them. Germline CDR1 MDHEN, CDR2 SYDVKM. CDR3 DNA: TGTGCCTCCCGAAGCCAAGAGACCCAGTACTTC. It yields the protein CASRSQETQYF.

This chain joins TRBV12-3 or TRBV12-4 and TRBJ2-5, with 11 positions matching TRBD2. V lost 5 bases, J lost 3 bases, and 5 bases stayed unmatched. The CDR3 runs 15 residues. The DNA of the CDR3 is TGTGCCAGCAGTCCTAGCGGGGGGCTTAAAGAGACCCAGTACTTC. This translates into CASSPSGGLKETQYF.

The chain joins TRBV24-1 to TRBJ1-2; D gene ambiguous. Looked up from germline, CDR1 is KGHDR and CDR2 is SFDVKD. This CDR3 spans 14 amino acids. V gave up 1 base and J gave up 4 bases, with 9 bases separating them. DNA for the CDR3: TGTGCCACCAGTGATTTCCGGACGGCCTATGGCTACACCTTC. This sequence encodes CATSDFRTAYGYTF.

This chain links TRBV20-1 with TRBJ2-6; possibly TRBD2 for D (6 bases). V was clipped by 6 bases and J by 4 bases, with 13 bases between them. From germline, CDR1 is DFQATT and CDR2 SNEGSKA (reference sequence). The CDR3 sequence is 14 residues long. As DNA, the CDR3 is TGCAGTGCCCTTGGGGGGTCCGGGGCCAACGTCCTGACTTTC. Its protein is CSALGGSGANVLTF.

The chain joins TRBV10-3 to TRBJ2-1; possibly TRBD1 or TRBD2 for D (5 bases each). V dropped 5 bases and J dropped 4 bases, with 12 bases sitting between them. The germline gives CDR1 ENHRY, CDR2 SYGVKD. This CDR3 contains 14 residues. The CDR3 region has the DNA TGTGCCATCAGTACCGGGACCCCGTACAATGAGCAGTTCTTC. This translates into CAISTGTPYNEQFF.

Only a few counts were recorded for this clonotype. The chain couples TRBV7-9 to TRBJ1-1; D may be TRBD1 (5 bases). The germline gives CDR1 SEHNR, CDR2 FQNEAQ (reference sequence). This CDR3 is 13 amino acids long. V lost 7 bases and J lost 7, with 16 bases in between. CDR3 nucleotides: TGTGCCAGCATAACGGGTCTCGGGGGTGAAGCTTTCTTT. This codes for CASITGLGGEAFF. Drawing the rest from reference TRBV7-9 and TRBJ1-1, the complete variable domain is DTGVSQNPRHKITKRGQNVTFRCDPISEHNRLYWYRQTLGQGPEFLTYFQNEAQLEKSRLLSDRFSAERPKGSFSTLEIQRTEQGDSAMYLCASITGLGGEAFFGQGTRLTVV.

V and J are TRBV5-5 and TRBJ2-7; D ambiguous. CDR1 and CDR2 from the germline V gene are SGHKS and YYEKEE (reference sequence). With 0 bases removed from V and 2 bases from J, the gap between germline ends came to 9 bases. This CDR3 contains 14 residues. CDR3 sequence (DNA): TGTGCCAGCAGCTTGGTTGGCAGCACCTACGAGCAGTACTTC. Residues: CASSLVGSTYEQYF. The full variable domain, rest sourced from reference TRBV5-5 and TRBJ2-7, is DAGVTQSPTHLIKTRGQQVTLRCSPISGHKSVSWYQQVLGQGPQFIFQYYEKEERGRGNFPDRFSARQFPNYSSELNVNALLLGDSALYLCASSLVGSTYEQYFGPGTRLTVT.

The chain couples TRBV6-5 to TRBJ1-5; D might be TRBD1 (5 bases). Trimming removed 0 bases from V and 1 base from J, with 7 bases in between. The CDR3 has 15 amino acids. The germline gives CDR1 MNHEY, CDR2 SVGAGI. In nucleotides, the CDR3 is TGTGCCAGCAGTTACTCGGGGCGGAGCAATCAGCCCCAGCATTTT. It encodes CASSYSGRSNQPQHF.

V and J are TRBV15 and TRBJ1-6; 9 bases fit TRBD1. With V trimmed by 1 base and J by 10 bases, 5 bases remained unmatched. The length of the CDR3 is 15 residues. Per germline, CDR1 LNHNV and CDR2 YYDKDF (reference sequence). Here the CDR3 reads CATSRVGTGPSPLHF. Written as DNA, the CDR3 is TGTGCCACCAGCAGAGTCGGGACAGGGCCCTCACCCCTCCACTTT.

This clonotype was seen only a few times. The chain combines TRBV20-1 with TRBJ2-1, with a tentative D call TRBD2 (6 bases). The V gene lost 4 bases and the J gene lost 6 bases, with 19 bases spanning the gap. The CDR3 is made up of 15 amino acids. Germline CDR1 and CDR2: DFQATT and SNEGSKA (reference sequence). In DNA form, the CDR3 reads TGCAGTGCTAATTCGCTTACGGGAGTTCGCAATGAGCAGTTCTTC. Its protein product is CSANSLTGVRNEQFF.

The CDR3 nucleotides are TGTGCCAGCAGCTTAGCAGGGTACCAAGAGACCCAGTACTTC. Protein product: CASSLAGYQETQYF. V gene TRBV7-2 combines with J gene TRBJ2-5; D is unclear. CDR3 length: 14 residues. Germline V gene sequence: CDR1 SGHTA, CDR2 FQGNSA. The V end was cut by 0 bases, the J end by 0 bases, with 5 bases between.

This sequence joins TRBV29-1 and TRBJ1-1; D is undetermined. The CDR3 is 15 residues long. Germline lookup yields CDR1 SQVTM and CDR2 ANQGSEA. Trimming stripped 4 bases from V and 10 bases from J, with 25 bases between. CDR3 nucleotides: TGCAGCGTTGTTGGTCCGGGAACCGGAATTCTCGGAGCTTTCTTT. Translation gives CSVVGPGTGILGAFF.

The rearrangement uses TRBV14 and TRBJ1-1; no definite D call. Trimming pared 5 bases from V and 4 bases from J, leaving 11 bases between. The CDR3 spans 13 residues. Germline V gene data show CDR1 as SGHDN and CDR2 as FVKESK. CDR3 region: CASSFRMGTEAFF. DNA for the CDR3: TGTGCCAGCAGCTTCCGCATGGGCACTGAAGCTTTCTTT.

The J gene is TRBJ1-2, the V gene TRBV5-1; D possibly corresponds to TRBD1 (6 bases). Germline CDR1 is SGHRS and CDR2 is YFSETQ. This CDR3 has 15 amino acids. The V end was cut by 0 bases, the J end by 6 bases, with 15 bases between. The chain's CDR3 is CASSLDPQRGDGYTF. Here the CDR3 DNA reads TGCGCCAGCAGCTTGGACCCCCAGAGGGGGGATGGCTACACCTTC. The whole variable domain, remainder taken from reference TRBV5-1 and TRBJ1-2, is KAGVTQTPRYLIKTRGQQVTLSCSPISGHRSVSWYQQTPGQGLQFLFEYFSETQRNKGNFPGRFSGRQFSNSRSEMNVSTLELGDSALYLCASSLDPQRGDGYTFGSGTRLTVV.

The chain carries TRBV20-1 and TRBJ2-4; D ambiguous. V gave up 6 bases and J gave up 7 bases, with 16 bases separating them. Germline V gene lookup returns CDR1 DFQATT and CDR2 SNEGSKA (reference sequence). The CDR3 is made up of 13 amino acids. The CDR3 loop reads CSATTRFGNIQYF. CDR3 coding DNA: TGCAGTGCCACAACAAGGTTCGGTAACATTCAGTACTTC.

V is TRBV7-2 and J is TRBJ2-3, with TRBD2 identical over 7 bases. V gave up 5 bases and J gave up 5 bases; unmatched junction bases: 1. The CDR3 has 12 amino acids. Germline CDR1 SGHTA, CDR2 FQGNSA. CDR3 sequence reads: CASSRGVDTQYF. In DNA, the CDR3 is TGTGCCAGCAGCCGGGGGGTAGATACGCAGTATTTT.

The rearrangement joins TRBV29-1 to TRBJ2-4; TRBD2 might be the D (6 bases). Per germline, CDR1 SQVTM and CDR2 ANQGSEA. The CDR3 length is 12 residues. The V end lost 4 bases, the J end lost 9 bases, and 13 bases lay between the germline ends. CDR3 DNA sequence: TGCAGCGTTGGTACACCCGGGGGCATTCAGTACTTC. Translated, it gives CSVGTPGGIQYF.

This clonotype was detected a few times. The rearrangement links TRBV28 to TRBJ2-7; TRBD2 matches at 8 bases. CDR3 length: 19 residues. Germline V CDR1 and CDR2: MDHEN, SYDVKM. V was clipped by 2 bases and J by 2 bases; unmatched bases: 17. The DNA of the CDR3 is TGTGCCAGCAGTTTAAGTGAGTCGGGAGGGCCATCTCTCCCCTACGAGCAGTACTTC. Residues: CASSLSESGGPSLPYEQYF.

This clonotype was seen only a few times. The chain is built from TRBV4-3 and TRBJ2-1, with TRBD2 matching over 7 bases. Per the germline V gene, CDR1 is LGHNA and CDR2 is YSLEER. J gave up 10 bases and V 1 base, and 7 bases lay outside the gene matches. The CDR3 spans 14 residues. Here the CDR3 DNA reads TGCGCCAGCAGCCAAGGGGGTCGAGCGGGGGAGCAGTTCTTC. As protein: CASSQGGRAGEQFF.

This chain connects TRBV2 to TRBJ2-3; 8 nucleotides agree with TRBD2. The CDR3 covers 14 residues. Germline-derived CDR1 and CDR2 are SNHLY and FYNNEI. J lost 2 bases, V lost 6 bases, and 4 bases had no gene match. CDR3 amino acids: CASRLLAVTDTQYF. For the CDR3, the DNA is TGTGCCAGCAGGTTACTAGCGGTCACAGATACGCAGTATTTT.